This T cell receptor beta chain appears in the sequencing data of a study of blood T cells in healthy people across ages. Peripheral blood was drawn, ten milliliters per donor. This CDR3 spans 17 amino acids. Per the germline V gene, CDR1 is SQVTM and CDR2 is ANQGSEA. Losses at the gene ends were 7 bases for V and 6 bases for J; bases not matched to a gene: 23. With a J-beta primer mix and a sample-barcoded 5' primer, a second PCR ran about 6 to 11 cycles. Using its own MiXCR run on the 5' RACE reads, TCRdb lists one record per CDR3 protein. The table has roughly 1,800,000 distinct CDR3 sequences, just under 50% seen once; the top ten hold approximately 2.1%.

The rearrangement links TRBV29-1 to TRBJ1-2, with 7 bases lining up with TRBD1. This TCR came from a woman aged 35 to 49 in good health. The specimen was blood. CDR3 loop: CSAWGGIRQGSLDGYTF. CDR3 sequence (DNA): TGCAGCGCATGGGGGGGAATAAGACAGGGAAGTTTGGATGGCTACACCTTC.